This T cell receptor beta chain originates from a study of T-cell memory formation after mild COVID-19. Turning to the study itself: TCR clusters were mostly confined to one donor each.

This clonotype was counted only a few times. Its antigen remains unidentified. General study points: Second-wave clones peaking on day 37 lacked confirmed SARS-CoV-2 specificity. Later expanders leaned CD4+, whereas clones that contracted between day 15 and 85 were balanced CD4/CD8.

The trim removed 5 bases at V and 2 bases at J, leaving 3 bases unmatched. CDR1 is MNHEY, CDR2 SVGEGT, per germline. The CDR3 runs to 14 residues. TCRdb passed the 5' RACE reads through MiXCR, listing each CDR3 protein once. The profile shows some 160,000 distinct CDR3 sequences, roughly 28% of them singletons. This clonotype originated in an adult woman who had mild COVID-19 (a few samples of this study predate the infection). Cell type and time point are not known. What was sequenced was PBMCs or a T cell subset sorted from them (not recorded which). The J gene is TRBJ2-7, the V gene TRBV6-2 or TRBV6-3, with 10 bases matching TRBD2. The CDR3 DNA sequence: TGTGCCAGCAGTGATAGCGGGAGGACCTACGAGCAGTACTTC. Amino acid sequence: CASSDSGRTYEQYF.